Following are 8 T cell receptor beta chains from one sample sequenced in a study of T cells in Graves' hyperthyroidism and ophthalmopathy. TCR beta CDR3 regions were amplified from RNA. HTBI primers were the set used in a first-round RT-PCR of the TCR CDR3. Each CDR3 protein gets one entry after TCRdb re-called the multiplex PCR reads with MiXCR. The data show about 250,000 distinct CDR3 sequences, approximately 25% seen once. Sequenced input: blood. The receptors come from a middle-aged woman with Graves' ophthalmopathy.

This clonotype was picked up many times. The chain combines TRBV5-6 with TRBJ2-7, with D perhaps TRBD2 (6 bases). Deletions cut 4 bases from V and 1 base from J, with 15 bases between. The germline V gene has CDR1 SGHDT and CDR2 YYEEEE. The CDR3 consists of 15 residues. The CDR3 DNA reads as TGTGCCAGCAGCAGCCTCAGGGACTTATCCTACGAGCAGTACTTC. This gives the protein CASSSLRDLSYEQYF.

This clonotype was observed many times. The rearrangement links TRBV14 to TRBJ1-3; D is ambiguous. The CDR3 length is 16 residues. Germline V gene sequence: CDR1 SGHDN, CDR2 FVKESK. With 1 base removed from V and 0 bases from J, the gap between germline ends came to 10 bases. The CDR3 DNA sequence: TGTGCCAGCAGCCAAGGACCATCTTACTCTGGAAACACCATATATTTT. This codes for CASSQGPSYSGNTIYF.

The chain is built from TRBV11-2 and TRBJ2-7; possibly TRBD2 for D (6 bases). CDR3 length: 14 amino acids. V was clipped by 4 bases and J by 3 bases, with 13 bases between them. Germline V lookup: CDR1 SGHAT, CDR2 FQNNGV. The CDR3 is CASSSIAEIYEQYF. In nucleotides, the CDR3 is TGTGCCAGCAGCTCCATAGCGGAGATCTACGAGCAGTACTTC.

The chain links TRBV28 to TRBJ2-5; perhaps D is TRBD1 or TRBD2 (5 bases each). The CDR3 is 15 residues long. V gave up 5 bases and J gave up 4 bases, with 17 bases separating them. Germline assignment: CDR1 MDHEN and CDR2 SYDVKM. The CDR3 region has the DNA TGTGCCAGCAGTCAGGGACGCGGGTCTATAGAGACCCAGTACTTC. It codes for CASSQGRGSIETQYF.

This clonotype has a count of ten or more. V is TRBV19 and J is TRBJ1-5, with 10 bases fitting TRBD1. The CDR3 has 14 residues. Germline V gives CDR1 LNHDA, CDR2 SQIVND (reference sequence). V trimming: 4 bases; J trimming: 6 bases; junction bases outside the gene matches: 3. CDR3 residues: CASSTGTGVQPQHF. The DNA for the CDR3 is TGTGCCAGTAGTACCGGGACAGGGGTTCAGCCCCAGCATTTT.

The gene calls are TRBV7-2 and TRBJ2-7; possibly TRBD1 for D (6 bases). This CDR3 has 15 residues. The ends were cut back, 5 bases at V and 5 bases at J, with 19 bases in the middle. CDR1 and CDR2 (germline): SGHTA, FQGNSA. CDR3 sequence (DNA): TGTGCCAGCAGCCCCCGGGTTCAGGGGCCGAACGAGCAGTACTTC. Amino acid sequence: CASSPRVQGPNEQYF.

The rearrangement joins TRBV6-2 or TRBV6-3 to TRBJ1-5; D is perhaps TRBD1 (5 bases). CDR3 length: 14 residues. V was trimmed by 4 bases and J by 4 bases, leaving 11 bases between them. In germline, CDR1 is MNHEY, CDR2 SVGEGT. In DNA, the CDR3 is TGTGCCAGCAGTTTTGGGCGGGGGAATCAGCCCCAGCATTTT. It is translated as CASSFGRGNQPQHF.

This clonotype was detected ten times or more. The chain joins TRBV20-1 to TRBJ1-2, with D maybe TRBD1 (5 bases). Looked up from germline, CDR1 is DFQATT and CDR2 is SNEGSKA (reference sequence). Trimming left V 5 bases short and J 3 bases short, with 13 bases between. The CDR3 totals 13 residues. The CDR3 here is CSAQGPWDYGYTF. The CDR3 bases are TGCAGTGCTCAGGGCCCCTGGGACTATGGCTACACCTTC.